The 21 T cell receptor beta chains presented below share a single source sample, sequenced in a study of blood T cell repertoires in COVID-19. Sequencing was performed with immunoSEQ multiplex PCR; in TCRdb, only in-frame clones are kept and a portion is missing. The data contain 150,000 to 200,000 clones, around 80% of them singletons. What was sequenced was peripheral blood. These TCRs come from a man aged 50 to 60 who had recovered from COVID-19.

The chain couples TRBV6-5 to TRBJ2-7; D uncertain. Germline V gives CDR1 MNHEY, CDR2 SVGAGI. The CDR3 extends over 11 amino acids. Trimming left V 11 bases short and J 6 bases short, with 14 bases between. The CDR3 DNA follows: TGTGCCGCCTCCAGGATGGGCGAGCAGTACTTC. Translating it yields CAASRMGEQYF.

The chain employs TRBV10-3 and TRBJ1-5; 8 nucleotides match TRBD1. V shed 4 bases and J 5 bases; nucleotides not matched to a gene: 4. The CDR3 consists of 14 residues. Germline assignment: CDR1 ENHRY and CDR2 SYGVKD. Here the CDR3 reads CAISAGTGHQPQHF. CDR3 nucleotide sequence: TGTGCCATCAGTGCAGGGACAGGTCATCAGCCCCAGCATTTT.

The chain employs TRBV9 and TRBJ2-7; 11 positions match TRBD2. Trimming removed 0 bases from V and 0 bases from J; junction bases left unmatched: 2. This CDR3 spans 16 amino acids. The germline CDR1 and CDR2 sequences are SGDLS and YYNGEE. The CDR3 nucleotides read TGTGCCAGCAGCGTAGCTCTAGCGGGAGGCTCCTACGAGCAGTACTTC. Translated: CASSVALAGGSYEQYF.

Only a few counts were recorded for this clone. The CDR3 region has the DNA TGTGCCAGCAGTTTCAGGGGGCTTAATTCACCCCTCCACTTT. This sequence encodes CASSFRGLNSPLHF. The chain recombines TRBV6-5 with TRBJ1-6, with TRBD1 matching 8 bases. The CDR3 sequence is 14 residues long. Germline loops: CDR1 MNHEY, CDR2 SVGAGI. Losses at the gene ends were 4 bases for V and 6 bases for J; bases not matched to a gene: 2.

The J gene is TRBJ2-7, the V gene TRBV27; 10 bases line up with TRBD2. Germline CDR1 reads MNHEY; CDR2 reads SMNVEV (reference sequence). This CDR3 contains 18 residues. V was clipped by 4 bases and J by 4 bases; unmatched bases: 16. CDR3 in amino acids: CASSSRPKLAGYFYEQYF. The CDR3 DNA sequence: TGTGCCAGCAGTTCCCGTCCAAAACTAGCGGGATATTTTTACGAGCAGTACTTC.

The chain links TRBV15 to TRBJ2-3; maybe TRBD2 (6 bases). This CDR3 has 13 residues. Germline V gene data show CDR1 as LNHNV and CDR2 as YYDKDF (reference sequence). Trimming stripped 1 base from V and 6 bases from J, with 8 bases between. The CDR3 loop reads CATSRAGVDTQYF. The DNA for the CDR3 is TGTGCCACCAGCAGAGCGGGAGTGGATACGCAGTATTTT.

The V gene is TRBV4-2, the J gene TRBJ2-1; a possible D gene is TRBD1 (6 bases). The V gene's germline CDR1 is LGHNA and CDR2 YNFKEQ. V lost 6 bases and J lost 0, with 12 bases in between. This CDR3 is 15 amino acids long. CDR3 residues: CASRNRVSSYNEQFF. CDR3 coding DNA: TGTGCCAGCAGAAACAGGGTCAGCTCCTACAATGAGCAGTTCTTC.

This chain joins TRBV19 and TRBJ2-3; 10 bases line up with TRBD1. Unmatched junction bases numbered 4, after V lost 6 bases and J lost 4 bases. The CDR3 runs 14 residues. The V gene's germline CDR1 is LNHDA and CDR2 SQIVND (reference sequence). The CDR3 region is CASSRDRGSDTQYF. CDR3 coding DNA: TGTGCCAGTAGCCGGGACAGGGGATCAGATACGCAGTATTTT.

V usage is TRBV5-4 and J usage is TRBJ2-7; D perhaps matches TRBD2 (6 bases). Between the trimmed V and J ends, which lost 4 bases and 0 bases, there was a span of 11 bases. The CDR3 has 14 amino acids. Per the germline V gene, CDR1 is SGHNT and CDR2 is YYREEE (reference sequence). The CDR3 loop is CASSRAGFSYEQYF. The CDR3 nucleotides are TGTGCCAGCAGCCGAGCGGGTTTCTCCTACGAGCAGTACTTC.

The gene calls are TRBV27 and TRBJ2-2; D remains unclear. V shed 1 base and J shed 4 bases, with 7 bases lying between them. Germline V gene lookup returns CDR1 MNHEY and CDR2 SMNVEV (reference sequence). The CDR3 runs 14 residues. The CDR3 nucleotides read TGTGCCAGCAGTTTATTTGGGCGCACCGGGGAGCTGTTTTTT. This gives the protein CASSLFGRTGELFF.

The genes are TRBV6-6 and TRBJ2-5; 8 bases agree with TRBD2. The CDR3 loop spans 16 amino acids. The trim removed 6 bases at V and 1 base at J, leaving 10 bases unmatched. Germline assignment: CDR1 MNHNY and CDR2 SVGAGI (reference sequence). CDR3 nucleotide sequence: TGTGCCAGCAGATCGAGCCGTAGCGGGACCCAAGAGACCCAGTACTTC. Translation: CASRSSRSGTQETQYF.

This chain links TRBV9 with TRBJ1-1, with 9 positions matching TRBD1. The CDR3 has 14 residues. CDR1 is SGDLS, CDR2 YYNGEE, per germline. J was trimmed by 4 bases and V by 3 bases; bases with no gene match: 4. CDR3 bases: TGTGCCAGCAGCGCGACAGGGGGGAGCACTGAAGCTTTCTTT. Translation: CASSATGGSTEAFF.

With respect to this clone: Other nucleotide sequences in the sample specify the same CDR3. The chain combines TRBV6-1 with TRBJ1-2; D may be TRBD1 (6 bases). The germline V gene has CDR1 MNHNS and CDR2 SASEGT. The CDR3 has 15 amino acids. Trimming cost V 0 bases and J 7 bases, with 15 bases left between them. CDR3 bases: TGTGCCAGCAGTGAAGCGGGAGGGGGAGGAGGTGGCTACACCTTC. The encoded protein is CASSEAGGGGGGYTF.

This clone was seen only a few times. The V call is TRBV14, the J call TRBJ2-7, with TRBD2 identical over 7 bases. From germline, CDR1 is SGHDN and CDR2 FVKESK. The CDR3 spans 14 residues. Trimming took 6 bases from V and 2 from J; bases not matched to a gene: 7. CDR3 loop: CASSRTRDTYEQYF. The CDR3 nucleotides are TGTGCCAGCAGTAGGACTAGAGACACCTACGAGCAGTACTTC.

The chain combines TRBV3-1 (or the pseudogene TRBV3-2) with TRBJ2-7; D ambiguous. This CDR3 is built from 12 residues. From germline, CDR1 is LGHDT and CDR2 YNNKEL (reference sequence). V was pared by 5 bases and J by 1 base, with 6 bases between. CDR3 DNA: TGTGCCAGCAGCGGAGCTTCCTACGAGCAGTACTTC. Its protein is CASSGASYEQYF.

The CDR3: CASSLAQVYEQFF. In nucleotides, the CDR3 is TGTGCCAGCAGCTTAGCCCAGGTATATGAGCAGTTCTTC. This chain links TRBV7-8 with TRBJ2-1, with D unclear. The CDR3 totals 13 residues. In germline, CDR1 is SGHVS, CDR2 FQNEAQ. Trimming pared 0 bases from V and 8 bases from J, leaving 8 bases between.

This rearrangement joins TRBV5-8 to TRBJ1-2; D is perhaps TRBD1 (6 bases). The CDR3 is 20 amino acids. With 3 bases removed from V and 4 bases from J, the gap between germline ends came to 31 bases. The germline CDR1 and CDR2 sequences are SGHTS and YDEGEE. The CDR3 loop reads CASSSPHTGKRSMGTYGYTF. As DNA, the CDR3 is TGTGCCAGCAGCTCGCCTCACACAGGGAAAAGAAGCATGGGGACCTATGGCTACACCTTC.

The chain recombines TRBV9 with TRBJ1-1, with 8 positions matching TRBD1. Germline values: CDR1 SGDLS, CDR2 YYNGEE. V shed 2 bases and J 1 base; nucleotides not matched to a gene: 7. The CDR3 extends over 16 amino acids. The CDR3 bases are TGTGCCAGCAGCGTTGGGACAGGTTTTGGGAACACTGAAGCTTTCTTT. Amino acids: CASSVGTGFGNTEAFF. Looking up the rest from reference TRBV9 and TRBJ1-1 gives the full variable domain: DSGVTQTPKHLITATGQRVTLRCSPRSGDLSVYWYQQSLDQGLQFLIQYYNGEERAKGNILERFSAQQFPDLHSELNLSSLELGDSALYFCASSVGTGFGNTEAFFGQGTRLTVV.

The gene calls are TRBV10-3 and TRBJ2-2; TRBD2 matches at 7 bases. The CDR3 has 17 amino acids. The germline CDR1 and CDR2 sequences are ENHRY and SYGVKD. V lost 3 bases to trimming and J lost 1 base; unmatched junction nucleotides: 8. CDR3 nucleotides: TGTGCCATCAGTGAAAGGGGAGGGGAGATGAACACCGGGGAGCTGTTTTTT. It codes for CAISERGGEMNTGELFF.

V usage is TRBV7-9 and J usage is TRBJ2-1; 15 nucleotides match TRBD2. The germline CDR1 and CDR2 sequences are SEHNR and FQNEAQ (reference sequence). The CDR3 consists of 17 residues. Unmatched junction bases numbered 10, after V lost 6 bases and J lost 7 bases. DNA of the CDR3: TGTGCCAGCAGTAGAGGACTAGCGGGAGGGAGTGGTAATGAGCAGTTCTTC. Protein: CASSRGLAGGSGNEQFF.

This rearrangement joins TRBV29-1 to TRBJ1-1; D is ambiguous. The CDR3 runs to 13 residues. Looked up from germline, CDR1 is SQVTM and CDR2 is ANQGSEA. Between the trimmed V and J ends, which lost 1 base and 8 bases, there was a span of 14 bases. The CDR3 spells CSVEAILLTEAFF. DNA of the CDR3: TGCAGCGTTGAAGCAATACTTCTTACCGAAGCTTTCTTT. Full variable domain (remainder filled in from reference TRBV29-1 and TRBJ1-1): SAVISQKPSRDICQRGTSLTIQCQVDSQVTMMFWYRQQPGQSLTLIATANQGSEATYESGFVIDKFPISRPNLTFSTLTVSNMSPEDSSIYLCSVEAILLTEAFFGQGTRLTVV.